The 8 T cell receptor beta chains reported below all come from one sample, sequenced in a study of T cells and Merkel cell carcinoma outcomes. Measured with immunoSEQ multiplex PCR; TCRdb has only the in-frame clones, and not every one. The sample shows just over 15,000 clones, about 90% of them seen only once. Sequences were obtained from tumor tissue from Merkel cell carcinoma. The receptors come from a human donor with Merkel cell carcinoma.

The chain is built from TRBV30 and TRBJ1-1; D possibly corresponds to TRBD1 (5 bases). The CDR3 has 12 amino acids. V was trimmed by 3 bases and J by 4 bases, leaving 9 bases between them. Germline CDR1 GTSNPN, CDR2 SVGIG (reference sequence). The CDR3 DNA reads TGTGCCTGGAGCTGGGGGGGCACTGAAGCTTTCTTT. Residues: CAWSWGGTEAFF.

The rearrangement joins TRBV6-4 to TRBJ2-3; D perhaps matches TRBD2 (5 bases). The V gene lost 5 bases and the J gene lost 6 bases, with 12 bases spanning the gap. The CDR3 totals 13 residues. Germline-derived CDR1 and CDR2 are MRHNA and SNTAGT. As DNA, the CDR3 is TGTGCCAGCAGTACCGGGGTGTGGGATACGCAGTATTTT. This gives the protein CASSTGVWDTQYF.

The chain has TRBV5-1 and TRBJ2-7, with 7 bases matching TRBD1. J lost 1 base, V lost 0 bases, and 13 bases had no gene match. Germline loops: CDR1 SGHRS, CDR2 YFSETQ. This CDR3 region has 18 residues. The CDR3: CASSLAVATGTESYEQYF. CDR3 DNA: TGCGCCAGCAGCTTGGCCGTTGCGACTGGGACAGAATCCTACGAGCAGTACTTC.

The sample holds a few counts of this clone. The V call is TRBV14, the J call TRBJ2-7; D is ambiguous. Germline V gene lookup returns CDR1 SGHDN and CDR2 FVKESK. CDR3 length equals 14 residues. The V and J ends lost 1 base and 9 bases respectively, with 16 bases between them. CDR3: CASSQALFKGWQYF. CDR3 nucleotides: TGTGCCAGCAGCCAAGCCCTCTTTAAGGGATGGCAGTACTTC.

The chain employs TRBV19 and TRBJ2-1; a possible D gene is TRBD1 (7 bases). The CDR3 length is 16 residues. Trimming removed 4 bases from V and 10 bases from J, with 23 bases in between. CDR1 is LNHDA and CDR2 is SQIVND in the germline V gene (reference sequence). The CDR3: CASSKSDRVLAREQFF. The CDR3 DNA is TGTGCCAGTAGTAAGAGTGACAGGGTACTAGCCAGGGAGCAGTTCTTC.

The chain uses TRBV5-1 and TRBJ2-1; the D gene could be TRBD1 or TRBD2 (5 bases each). V dropped 3 bases and J dropped 2 bases, with 12 bases sitting between them. The germline CDR1 and CDR2 sequences are SGHRS and YFSETQ. The CDR3 runs to 15 residues. CDR3 coding DNA: TGCGCCAGCAGCTCCGGGACGGGAACCTACAATGAGCAGTTCTTC. It encodes CASSSGTGTYNEQFF.

The genes are TRBV19 and TRBJ2-2, with D possibly being TRBD1 (6 bases). The CDR3 sequence is 15 residues long. Germline CDR1 and CDR2: LNHDA and SQIVND (reference sequence). The ends were cut back, 3 bases at V and 1 base at J, with 9 bases in the middle. The chain's CDR3 is CASSIRGWNTGELFF. CDR3 DNA sequence: TGTGCCAGTAGTATCAGGGGATGGAACACCGGGGAGCTGTTTTTT.

The chain has TRBV4-1 and TRBJ1-1; tentatively, D is TRBD1 (5 bases). The CDR3 length is 15 residues. Germline CDR1 is MGHRA and CDR2 is YSYEKL. V lost 3 bases and J 10 bases, leaving 21 bases between the germline ends. CDR3: CASSHRLERGASAFF. The CDR3 DNA reads as TGCGCCAGCAGCCACCGTTTGGAGAGGGGCGCCTCAGCTTTCTTT.